This TCR beta chain was captured in a study of cytomegalovirus exposure and HLA in healthy donors. Study-level information: In terms of ancestry, the Caucasian-associated cluster contained roughly 80% of the roughly 400 genotyped donors. Findings of the study overall: For presence/absence analyses, sequencing depth was assumed to be roughly uniform across donors.

The germline V and J ends were trimmed by 1 base and 4 bases, with 11 bases remaining between them. Germline V gene data show CDR1 as LNHDA and CDR2 as SQIVND (reference sequence). The CDR3 runs 15 residues. Nominally healthy donors were sampled, though unrecorded immune exposures were likely. On this clone: Its antigen is not identified.

This PCR relied on a set of 60 Vbeta primers and 13 Jbeta primers. The protocol was immunoSEQ multiplex PCR, while the TCRdb copy is restricted to in-frame clones and leaves out a portion. The sample shows about 120,000 clones, less than 80% of them seen only once. What was sequenced was PBMCs. V usage is TRBV19 and J usage is TRBJ2-1; perhaps TRBD1 as D (6 bases). This TCR was recovered from a woman in her forties or fifties in good health and CMV-seropositive. CDR3 bases: TGTGCCAGTAGTATAGGGACAGTTCGGTACAATGAGCAGTTCTTC. The encoded protein is CASSIGTVRYNEQFF. Filled out from reference TRBV19 and TRBJ2-1, the complete variable domain reads DGGITQSPKYLFRKEGQNVTLSCEQNLNHDAMYWYRQDPGQGLRLIYYSQIVNDFQKGDIAEGYSVSREKKESFPLTVTSAQKNPTAFYLCASSIGTVRYNEQFFGPGTRLTVL.